Following are 19 T cell receptor beta chains from one sample sequenced in a study of OX40 agonist ivuxolimab in advanced cancers. The library was generated by the immunoSEQ multiplex PCR assay. TCRdb provides this immuneACCESS table in a form limited to in-frame rearrangements. Some clones are lacking; in checked studies, under half of them reflect an unresolved V gene, and why the rest are absent is not known. This sample holds under 60,000 clones; 65% to 85% were observed only once. Clones ranked in the top ten supply roughly 3.9% of the sample. The sequencing used CD4+ or CD8+ T cells sorted from blood, collected in a trial of the OX40 agonist ivuxolimab. Receptor source: an adult with an advanced solid tumor such as melanoma, head and neck, liver or kidney cancer.

This clone was detected only a few times. The chain couples TRBV30 to TRBJ1-3; D is possibly TRBD1 (5 bases). The CDR3 is 14 residues long. The germline V and J ends were trimmed by 2 bases and 0 bases, with 8 bases remaining between them. Germline values: CDR1 GTSNPN, CDR2 SVGIG (reference sequence). The CDR3 spells CAWSQGISGNTIYF. CDR3 sequence (DNA): TGTGCCTGGAGTCAGGGCATCTCTGGAAACACCATATATTTT. Filled out from reference TRBV30 and TRBJ1-3, the complete variable domain reads SQTIHQWPATLVQPVGSPLSLECTVEGTSNPNLYWYRQAAGRGLQLLFYSVGIGQISSEVPQNLSASRPQDRQFILSSKKLLLSDSGFYLCAWSQGISGNTIYFGEGSWLTVV.

This chain connects TRBV5-4 to TRBJ2-3; D uncertain. Germline V gives CDR1 SGHNT, CDR2 YYREEE (reference sequence). Trimming took 4 bases from V and 2 from J, leaving 14 bases between them. The CDR3 spans 15 residues. CDR3 residues: CASSANVEHTDTQYF. DNA for the CDR3: TGTGCCAGCAGCGCGAACGTGGAGCACACAGATACGCAGTATTTT.

The V call is TRBV6-4, the J call TRBJ1-1; tentative D call: TRBD1 (5 bases). The germline CDR1 and CDR2 sequences are MRHNA and SNTAGT. The V and J ends lost 2 bases and 1 base respectively, with 29 bases between them. CDR3 length equals 21 residues. The chain's CDR3 is CASSDDSGLLFYYLGNTEAFF. The CDR3, as DNA: TGTGCCAGCAGTGACGACTCGGGACTACTCTTTTACTACCTTGGGAACACTGAAGCTTTCTTT.

CDR3 nucleotides: TGTGCCAGCAGCCAGCCCAAGGGACAGTACAATGAGCAGTTCTTC. This gives the protein CASSQPKGQYNEQFF. This chain uses TRBV4-2 with TRBJ2-1; 7 positions match TRBD1. The germline V gene encodes CDR1 LGHNA and CDR2 YNFKEQ. The ends lost 3 bases at V and 4 bases at J; junction bases unmatched: 6. CDR3 length: 15 amino acids.

The chain joins TRBV6-5 to TRBJ2-7; perhaps TRBD1 as D (6 bases). Deletions cut 5 bases from V and 6 bases from J, with 11 bases between. Germline CDR1 is MNHEY and CDR2 is SVGAGI. The CDR3 length is 12 residues. The CDR3 DNA reads TGTGCCAGCAGTGCACAGGGTACCGAGCAGTACTTC. Translation: CASSAQGTEQYF.

V is TRBV6-1 and J is TRBJ2-5; TRBD1 or TRBD2 may be the D gene (5 bases each). CDR1 and CDR2 from the germline V gene are MNHNS and SASEGT. The CDR3 loop spans 12 amino acids. The V gene lost 7 bases and the J gene lost 5 bases, with 11 bases spanning the gap. The CDR3 nucleotides read TGTGCCAGCAACCGGGACCGGGAGACCCAGTACTTC. This translates into CASNRDRETQYF.

CDR3 nucleotide sequence: TGTGCCAGCAGCGTTCTTCCCGGGCAGAATGAAAAACTGTTTTTT. Its translation: CASSVLPGQNEKLFF. The V gene is TRBV9, the J gene TRBJ1-4; no clear D. The V gene's germline CDR1 is SGDLS and CDR2 YYNGEE. This CDR3 is built from 15 residues. With 2 bases removed from V and 5 bases from J, the gap between germline ends came to 13 bases.

The rearrangement uses TRBV16 and TRBJ2-1; no definite D call. Germline CDR1 and CDR2: KGHSY and FQNENV. The CDR3 is made up of 11 amino acids. Trimming cost V 8 bases and J 4 bases, with 6 bases left between them. The CDR3 nucleotides are TGTGCCAGCGGGGTATACAATGAGCAGTTCTTC. Translating it yields CASGVYNEQFF. The full variable domain, with the rest looked up from reference TRBV16 and TRBJ2-1, is GEEVAQTPKHLVRGEGQKAKLYCAPIKGHSYVFWYQQVLKNEFKFLISFQNENVFDETGMPKERFSAKCLPNSPCSLEIQATKLEDSAVYFCASGVYNEQFFGPGTRLTVL.

J is TRBJ2-7 and V is TRBV7-2, with TRBD1 matching over 10 bases. In germline, CDR1 is SGHTA, CDR2 FQGNSA. The CDR3 totals 15 residues. Trimming took 5 bases from V and 2 from J; bases not matched to a gene: 6. CDR3 sequence reads: CASSGAGTGAYEQYF. The CDR3 DNA follows: TGTGCCAGCAGCGGGGCCGGGACAGGGGCCTACGAGCAGTACTTC.

The rearrangement links TRBV7-2 to TRBJ1-1; no clear D. The V end lost 5 bases, the J end lost 8 bases, and 24 bases lay between the germline ends. Germline CDR1 and CDR2: SGHTA and FQGNSA. The CDR3 is made up of 16 amino acids. The CDR3 nucleotides are TGTGCCAGCAGCCCGAACTTTAGGGTGGCGGAAGGGGAAGCTTTCTTT. This encodes CASSPNFRVAEGEAFF. The entire variable domain, with the rest obtained from reference TRBV7-2 and TRBJ1-1, is as follows: GAGVSQSPSNKVTEKGKDVELRCDPISGHTALYWYRQSLGQGLEFLIYFQGNSAPDKSGLPSDRFSAERTGGSVSTLTIQRTQQEDSAVYLCASSPNFRVAEGEAFFGQGTRLTVV.

The J gene is TRBJ2-7, the V gene TRBV5-5; 14 bases are a match to TRBD2. The germline V gene encodes CDR1 SGHKS and CDR2 YYEKEE (reference sequence). This CDR3 spans 17 amino acids. With 4 bases clipped from V and 7 bases from J, the junction kept 13 bases outside the gene matches. The CDR3 DNA reads as TGTGCCAGCAGCCGCGGACTAGCGGGGGGCCCTCAGGTAGAGCAGTACTTC. Its translation: CASSRGLAGGPQVEQYF.

The gene calls are TRBV9 and TRBJ2-5; weak D call: TRBD1 (5 bases). Trimming stripped 3 bases from V and 0 bases from J, with 9 bases between. The CDR3 sequence is 14 residues long. The germline V gene encodes CDR1 SGDLS and CDR2 YYNGEE. This CDR3 is CASSERTYQETQYF. CDR3 in DNA: TGTGCCAGCAGCGAACGGACATACCAAGAGACCCAGTACTTC.

This chain joins TRBV6-5 and TRBJ1-2; D gene unclear. CDR3 length: 15 residues. Trimming shortened V by 2 bases and J by 1 base, and 11 bases separated the two germline ends. CDR1 is MNHEY and CDR2 is SVGAGI in the germline V gene. Here the CDR3 reads CASSYAAGNNYGYTF. CDR3 coding DNA: TGTGCCAGCAGTTACGCGGCGGGAAATAACTATGGCTACACCTTC.

The V gene is TRBV27, the J gene TRBJ1-2; TRBD1 matches 8 bases. This CDR3 is built from 17 residues. The germline V gene has CDR1 MNHEY and CDR2 SMNVEV (reference sequence). J was trimmed by 4 bases and V by 5 bases; bases with no gene match: 15. CDR3 sequence reads: CASSPFPGQAPPYGYTF. The DNA of the CDR3 is TGTGCCAGCAGTCCTTTCCCGGGACAGGCGCCCCCCTATGGCTACACCTTC.

J is TRBJ2-3 and V is TRBV7-9; 11 bases are a match to TRBD2. There are 17 residues in the CDR3. Germline V lookup: CDR1 SEHNR, CDR2 FQNEAQ (reference sequence). After removal of 0 bases from V and 1 base from J, the junction contained 3 bases not matched to a gene. CDR3 in amino acids: CASSLALAGGRTDTQYF. The CDR3 DNA is TGTGCCAGCAGCTTAGCGCTAGCGGGGGGACGCACAGATACGCAGTATTTT.

The CDR3 DNA reads TGTGCCAGCAGTTGGGCAGGGGGCACAGATACGCAGTATTTT. It specifies CASSWAGGTDTQYF. The chain is built from TRBV6-4 and TRBJ2-3, with a tentative D call TRBD1 (6 bases). The CDR3 runs 14 residues. The germline gives CDR1 MRHNA, CDR2 SNTAGT. V lost 5 bases and J 1 base, leaving 10 bases between the germline ends.

This clone was counted between two and nine times. The rearrangement links TRBV5-1 to TRBJ2-3; 10 nucleotides align to TRBD2. The germline V gene encodes CDR1 SGHRS and CDR2 YFSETQ. The CDR3 is 13 residues long. With 6 bases clipped from V and 10 bases from J, the junction kept 8 bases outside the gene matches. The DNA of the CDR3 is TGCGCCAGCACTAGCGGGGGAAGAGGAGCGCAGTATTTT. Protein product: CASTSGGRGAQYF.

The rearrangement links TRBV6-6 to TRBJ2-7; 10 bases are shared with TRBD2. The CDR3 runs to 16 residues. The germline V gene has CDR1 MNHNY and CDR2 SVGAGI (reference sequence). V was pared by 9 bases and J by 0 bases, with 11 bases of the junction left unmatched. CDR3 region: CASRASGGAHSYEQYF. DNA of the CDR3: TGTGCCAGTCGGGCGAGCGGGGGGGCTCACTCCTACGAGCAGTACTTC.

J is TRBJ1-1 and V is TRBV12-5; D is perhaps TRBD1 (5 bases). CDR1 is LGHNT and CDR2 is FRNRAP in the germline V gene. The CDR3 extends over 13 amino acids. V lost 2 bases and J lost 8, with 12 bases in between. The CDR3 loop reads CASGLNFGTEAFF. In DNA form, the CDR3 reads TGTGCTAGTGGTTTGAACTTCGGGACCGAAGCTTTCTTT. Supplemented by reference TRBV12-5 and TRBJ1-1, the full variable domain reads DARVTQTPRHKVTEMGQEVTMRCQPILGHNTVFWYRQTMMQGLELLAYFRNRAPLDDSGMPKDRFSAEMPDATLATLKIQPSEPRDSAVYFCASGLNFGTEAFFGQGTRLTVV.